These 8 T cell receptor beta chains were sequenced from one sample in a study of blood T cell repertoires in COVID-19. Repertoires were generated with immunoSEQ multiplex PCR, while TCRdb's copy carries only in-frame clones and drops some. The data show approximately 65,000 clones, with roughly 84% seen just once and 4.1% held by the top ten. The source material was peripheral blood. The receptor set was obtained from a man in his fifties or sixties with acute or convalescent COVID-19.

This clone is a singleton in its sample. The V gene is TRBV20-1, the J gene TRBJ2-5; the match to TRBD2 covers 12 bases. V shed 3 bases, J shed 4 bases, and the junction held 9 bases outside the gene matches. The CDR3 is 16 amino acids. CDR1 DFQATT and CDR2 SNEGSKA come from the germline V gene (reference sequence). The CDR3 DNA reads TGCAGTGCTAGTTGGACTAGCGGGATGGTTGGAGAGACCCAGTACTTC. Amino acids: CSASWTSGMVGETQYF.

The chain couples TRBV11-1 to TRBJ2-2, with 8 bases lining up with TRBD1. Unmatched junction bases numbered 9, after V lost 4 bases and J lost 5 bases. The CDR3 totals 16 residues. CDR1 is SGHAT and CDR2 is FQDESV in the germline V gene (reference sequence). The CDR3, as DNA: TGTGCCAGCAGCTCCCATCAGGGGGCCGGAACCGGGGAGCTGTTTTTT. This codes for CASSSHQGAGTGELFF.

The chain employs TRBV5-1 and TRBJ1-6, with TRBD1 matching 9 bases. Per germline, CDR1 SGHRS and CDR2 YFSETQ. The V segment lost 4 bases and the J segment 10 bases; nucleotides outside the gene matches: 12. The CDR3 runs 16 residues. CDR3 amino acids: CASSAGDRAFKSPLHF. The CDR3 DNA follows: TGCGCCAGCAGCGCTGGGGACAGGGCTTTTAAGTCACCCCTCCACTTT. The full variable domain, with the rest looked up from reference TRBV5-1 and TRBJ1-6, is KAGVTQTPRYLIKTRGQQVTLSCSPISGHRSVSWYQQTPGQGLQFLFEYFSETQRNKGNFPGRFSGRQFSNSRSEMNVSTLELGDSALYLCASSAGDRAFKSPLHFGNGTRLTVT.

The table lists this clone with a count of one. The chain combines TRBV10-3 with TRBJ2-1; 10 bases align to TRBD1. Germline V CDR1 and CDR2: ENHRY, SYGVKD. The length of the CDR3 is 17 residues. Trimming took 0 bases from V and 8 from J; bases not matched to a gene: 10. The CDR3 bases are TGTGCCATCAGTGAGTCAGGTCGGGGACAGGGGTCCTATGAGCAGTTCTTC. Amino acids: CAISESGRGQGSYEQFF.

The chain couples TRBV6-4 to TRBJ1-5; 8 positions agree with TRBD1. V lost 3 bases and J lost 7; bases outside the gene matches: 2. CDR3 length equals 13 residues. Germline CDR1 and CDR2: MRHNA and SNTAGT. Here the CDR3 DNA reads TGTGCCAGCAGTGAGACAGGGGACCAGCCCCAGCATTTT. As protein: CASSETGDQPQHF.

This clone was observed once. V is TRBV5-1 and J is TRBJ2-4, with 15 bases lining up with TRBD2. J was trimmed by 2 bases and V by 4 bases; bases with no gene match: 7. The length of the CDR3 is 18 residues. Per germline, CDR1 SGHRS and CDR2 YFSETQ. The CDR3 spells CASSPGLAGGNTKNIQYF. In nucleotides, the CDR3 is TGCGCCAGCAGCCCAGGACTAGCGGGGGGGAATACCAAAAACATTCAGTACTTC.

V and J are TRBV5-8 and TRBJ2-1, with TRBD2 matching 7 bases. Per the germline V gene, CDR1 is SGHTS and CDR2 is YDEGEE. This CDR3 comprises 15 residues. The trim removed 0 bases at V and 5 bases at J, leaving 5 bases unmatched. This CDR3 reads CASSLGSGLDNEQFF. The CDR3 region has the DNA TGTGCCAGCAGCTTGGGTAGCGGACTAGACAATGAGCAGTTCTTC.

The genes are TRBV5-8 and TRBJ1-1; D is unclear. Germline CDR1 SGHTS, CDR2 YDEGEE. The CDR3 contains 15 residues. V was shortened by 4 bases and J by 0 bases, with 13 bases between the two germline ends. The CDR3 region has the DNA TGTGCCAGCAGCCCGGGGAGCTTCATGAACACTGAAGCTTTCTTT. This translates into CASSPGSFMNTEAFF.